Listed here is a single T cell receptor beta chain. Its matching antigen is unknown. Unique molecular identifiers were built into the TCR beta cDNA libraries. In TCRdb, the PCR reads were re-called with MiXCR into one record per CDR3 protein. This sample has about 540,000 distinct CDR3 sequences, with 34% found just once. These data come from a study of post-analysis software for immune sequencing data. Study overall: Patients had relapsing-remitting, secondary progressive or progressive-relapsing multiple sclerosis; some lacked subtype.

Regarding the study as a whole: Relative to controls, patients had about five TRBV segments at higher frequency, with TRBV5-6, TRBV5-1 and TRBV20-1 among these.

Germline V gene data show CDR1 as MDHEN and CDR2 as SYDVKM. The V end was cut by 6 bases, the J end by 4 bases, with 14 bases between. The CDR3 consists of 14 residues. Sequencing was carried out using blood. The gene calls are TRBV28 and TRBJ2-3; the D gene is possibly TRBD1 (6 bases). The receptor was derived from a girl younger than 18 with multiple sclerosis. CDR3 coding DNA: TGTGCCAGCAGGGGACAAAGAGGGCCAGATACGCAGTATTTT. Translating gives CASRGQRGPDTQYF.